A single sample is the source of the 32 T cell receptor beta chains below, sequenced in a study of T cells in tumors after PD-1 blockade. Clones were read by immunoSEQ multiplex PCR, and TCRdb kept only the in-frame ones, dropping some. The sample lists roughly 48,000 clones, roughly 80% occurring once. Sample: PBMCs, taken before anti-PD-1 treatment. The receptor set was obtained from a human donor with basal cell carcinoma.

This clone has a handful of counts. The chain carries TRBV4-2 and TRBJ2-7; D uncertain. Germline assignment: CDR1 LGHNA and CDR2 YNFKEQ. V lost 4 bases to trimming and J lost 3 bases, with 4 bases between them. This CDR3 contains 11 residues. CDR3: CASSLNYEQYF. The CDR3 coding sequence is TGTGCCAGCAGCCTGAACTACGAGCAGTACTTC.

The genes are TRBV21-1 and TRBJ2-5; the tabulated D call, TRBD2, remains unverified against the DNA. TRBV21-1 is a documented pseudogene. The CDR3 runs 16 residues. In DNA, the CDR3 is TGTGCCAGCAGCAAAGGAGGTAGCGGGGGGCTTGAGACCCAGTACTTC. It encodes CASSKGGSGGLETQYF.

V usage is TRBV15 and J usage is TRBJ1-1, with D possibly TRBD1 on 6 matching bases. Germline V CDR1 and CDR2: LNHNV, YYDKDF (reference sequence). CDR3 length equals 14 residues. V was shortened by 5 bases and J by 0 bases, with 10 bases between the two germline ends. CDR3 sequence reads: CATSGGAMNTEAFF. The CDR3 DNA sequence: TGTGCCACCAGCGGGGGGGCCATGAACACTGAAGCTTTCTTT.

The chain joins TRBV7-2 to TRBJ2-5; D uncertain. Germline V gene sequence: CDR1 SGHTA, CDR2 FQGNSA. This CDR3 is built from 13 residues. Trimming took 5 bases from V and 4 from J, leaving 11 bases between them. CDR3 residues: CASSLGLLETQYF. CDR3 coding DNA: TGTGCCAGCAGCCTAGGGCTTCTAGAGACCCAGTACTTC.

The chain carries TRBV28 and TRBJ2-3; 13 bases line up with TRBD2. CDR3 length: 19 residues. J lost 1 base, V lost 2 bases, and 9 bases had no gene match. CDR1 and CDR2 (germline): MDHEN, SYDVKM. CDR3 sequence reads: CASSLLWVGLAGRTDTQYF. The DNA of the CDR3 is TGTGCCAGCAGTTTACTGTGGGTGGGACTAGCGGGGCGCACAGATACGCAGTATTTT.

As DNA, the CDR3 is TGTGCCAGCAGCTTATCGGGGTCAGGGCCAAAGGGGGATACGCAGTATTTT. Its protein product is CASSLSGSGPKGDTQYF. V is TRBV7-8 and J is TRBJ2-3, with D perhaps assigned TRBD1 or TRBD2 (5 bases each). With 2 bases removed from V and 6 bases from J, the gap between germline ends came to 21 bases. Germline loops: CDR1 SGHVS, CDR2 FQNEAQ. The CDR3 length is 17 residues. The full variable domain, its missing parts supplied by reference TRBV7-8 and TRBJ2-3, is GAGVSQSPRYKVAKRGQDVALRCDPISGHVSLFWYQQALGQGPEFLTYFQNEAQLDKSGLPSDRFFAERPEGSVSTLKIQRTQQEDSAVYLCASSLSGSGPKGDTQYFGPGTRLTVL.

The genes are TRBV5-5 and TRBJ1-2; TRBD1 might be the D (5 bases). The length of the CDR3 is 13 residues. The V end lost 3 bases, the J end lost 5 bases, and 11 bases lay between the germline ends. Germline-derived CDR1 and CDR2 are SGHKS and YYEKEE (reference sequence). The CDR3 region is CASSSGTVYGYTF. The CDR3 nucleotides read TGTGCCAGCAGCTCCGGGACGGTTTATGGCTACACCTTC.

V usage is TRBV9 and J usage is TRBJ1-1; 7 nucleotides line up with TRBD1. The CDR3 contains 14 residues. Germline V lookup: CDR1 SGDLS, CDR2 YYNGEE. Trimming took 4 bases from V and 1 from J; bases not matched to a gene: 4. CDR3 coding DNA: TGTGCCAGCAGCCCAAGGACAGGGAACACTGAAGCTTTCTTT. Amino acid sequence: CASSPRTGNTEAFF.

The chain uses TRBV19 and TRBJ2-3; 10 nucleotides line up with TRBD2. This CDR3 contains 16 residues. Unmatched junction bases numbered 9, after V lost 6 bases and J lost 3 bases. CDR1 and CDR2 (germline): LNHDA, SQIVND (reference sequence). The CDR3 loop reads CASSRGVAGGTDTQYF. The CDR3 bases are TGTGCCAGTAGCCGGGGAGTAGCGGGGGGAACAGATACGCAGTATTTT. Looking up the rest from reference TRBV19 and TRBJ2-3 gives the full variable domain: DGGITQSPKYLFRKEGQNVTLSCEQNLNHDAMYWYRQDPGQGLRLIYYSQIVNDFQKGDIAEGYSVSREKKESFPLTVTSAQKNPTAFYLCASSRGVAGGTDTQYFGPGTRLTVL.

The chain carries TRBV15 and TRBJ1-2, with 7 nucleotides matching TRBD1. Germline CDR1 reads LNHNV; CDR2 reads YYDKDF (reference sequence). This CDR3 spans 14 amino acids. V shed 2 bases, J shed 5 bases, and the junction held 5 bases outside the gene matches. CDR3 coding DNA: TGTGCCACCAGCAGAACTACAGGGGAGTATGGCTACACCTTC. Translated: CATSRTTGEYGYTF.

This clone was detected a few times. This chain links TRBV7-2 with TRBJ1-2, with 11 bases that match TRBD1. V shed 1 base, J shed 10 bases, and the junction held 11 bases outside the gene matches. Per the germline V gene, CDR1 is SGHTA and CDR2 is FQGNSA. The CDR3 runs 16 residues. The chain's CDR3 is CASSLDLRTGGDDYTF. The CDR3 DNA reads TGTGCCAGCAGCTTAGATTTGCGGACAGGGGGCGATGACTACACCTTC.

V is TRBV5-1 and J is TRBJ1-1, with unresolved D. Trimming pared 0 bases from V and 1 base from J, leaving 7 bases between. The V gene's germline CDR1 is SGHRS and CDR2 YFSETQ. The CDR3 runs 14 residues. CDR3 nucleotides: TGCGCCAGCAGCTTGGAGCCCCCGAACACTGAAGCTTTCTTT. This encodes CASSLEPPNTEAFF.

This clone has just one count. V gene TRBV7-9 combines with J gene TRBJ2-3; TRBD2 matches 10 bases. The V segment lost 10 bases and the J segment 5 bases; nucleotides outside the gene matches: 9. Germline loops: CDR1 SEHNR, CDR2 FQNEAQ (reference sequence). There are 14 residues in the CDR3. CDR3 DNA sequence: TGTGCCATCGACGGACTAGCGGTCGGAGATACGCAGTATTTT. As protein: CAIDGLAVGDTQYF.

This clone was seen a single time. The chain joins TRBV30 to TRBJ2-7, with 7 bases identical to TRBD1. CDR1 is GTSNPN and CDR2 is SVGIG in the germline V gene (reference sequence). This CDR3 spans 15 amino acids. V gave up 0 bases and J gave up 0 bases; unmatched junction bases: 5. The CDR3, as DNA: TGTGCCTGGAGTGTAGTACAGGGGAGCTCCTACGAGCAGTACTTC. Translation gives CAWSVVQGSSYEQYF.

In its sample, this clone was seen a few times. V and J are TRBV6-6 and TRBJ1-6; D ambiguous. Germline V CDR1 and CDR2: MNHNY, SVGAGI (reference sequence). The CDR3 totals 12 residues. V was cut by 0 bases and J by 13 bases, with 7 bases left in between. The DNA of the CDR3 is TGTGCCAGCAGTTACTCCGCGGCGCCCCTCCACTTT. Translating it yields CASSYSAAPLHF.

The CDR3: CASSPQHETQYF. The CDR3 nucleotides are TGTGCCAGCAGCCCTCAGCACGAGACCCAGTACTTC. V and J are TRBV7-2 and TRBJ2-5, with D unclear. Looked up from germline, CDR1 is SGHTA and CDR2 is FQGNSA. The ends were cut back, 5 bases at V and 5 bases at J, with 9 bases in the middle. The CDR3 spans 12 residues.

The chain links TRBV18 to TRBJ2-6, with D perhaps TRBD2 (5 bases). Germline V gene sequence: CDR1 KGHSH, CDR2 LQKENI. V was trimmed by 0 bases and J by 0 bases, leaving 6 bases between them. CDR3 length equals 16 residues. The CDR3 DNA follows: TGTGCCAGCTCACCACCGACTACCTCTGGGGCCAACGTCCTGACTTTC. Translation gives CASSPPTTSGANVLTF.

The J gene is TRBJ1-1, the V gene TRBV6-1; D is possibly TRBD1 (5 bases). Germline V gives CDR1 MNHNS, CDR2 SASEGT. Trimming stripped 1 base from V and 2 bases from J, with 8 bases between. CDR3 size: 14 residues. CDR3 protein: CASSEGQRNTEAFF. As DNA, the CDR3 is TGTGCCAGCAGTGAAGGACAGAGAAACACTGAAGCTTTCTTT.

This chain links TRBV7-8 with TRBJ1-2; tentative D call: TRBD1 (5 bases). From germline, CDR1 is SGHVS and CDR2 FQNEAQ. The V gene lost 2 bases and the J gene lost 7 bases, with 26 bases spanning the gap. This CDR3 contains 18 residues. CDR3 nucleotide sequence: TGTGCCAGCAGCTTACGATTGGTTGAACAGGCCCCTAGTGGTGGCTACACCTTC. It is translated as CASSLRLVEQAPSGGYTF.

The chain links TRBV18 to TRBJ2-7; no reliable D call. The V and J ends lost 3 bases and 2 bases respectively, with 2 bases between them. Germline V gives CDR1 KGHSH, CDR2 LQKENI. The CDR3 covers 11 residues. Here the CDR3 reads CASSPAYEQYF. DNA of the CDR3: TGTGCCAGCTCACCGGCCTACGAGCAGTACTTC.

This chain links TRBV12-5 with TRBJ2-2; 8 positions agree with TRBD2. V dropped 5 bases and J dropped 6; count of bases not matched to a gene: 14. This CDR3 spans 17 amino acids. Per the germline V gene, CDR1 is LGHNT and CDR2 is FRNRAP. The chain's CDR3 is CASGPSWNGGAAGELFF. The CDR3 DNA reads TGTGCTAGTGGTCCTTCGTGGAACGGGGGGGCCGCCGGGGAGCTGTTTTTT.

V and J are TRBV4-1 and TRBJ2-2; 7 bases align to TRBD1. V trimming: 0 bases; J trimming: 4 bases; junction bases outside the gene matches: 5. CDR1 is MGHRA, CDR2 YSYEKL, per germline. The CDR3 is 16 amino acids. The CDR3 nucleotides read TGCGCCAGCAGCCAAGATGAGGGGGCTGGCACCGGGGAGCTGTTTTTT. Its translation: CASSQDEGAGTGELFF.

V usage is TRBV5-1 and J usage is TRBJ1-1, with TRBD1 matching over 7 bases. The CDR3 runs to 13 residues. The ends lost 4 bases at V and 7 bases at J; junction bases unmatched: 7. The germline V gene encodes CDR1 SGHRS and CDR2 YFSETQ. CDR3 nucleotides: TGCGCCAGCAGCAAGCCGGGACAGTTTGAAGCTTTCTTT. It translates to CASSKPGQFEAFF.

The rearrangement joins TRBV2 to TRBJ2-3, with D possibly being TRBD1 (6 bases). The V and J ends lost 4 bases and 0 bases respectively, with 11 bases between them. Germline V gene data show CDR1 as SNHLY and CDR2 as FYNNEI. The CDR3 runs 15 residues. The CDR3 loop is CASSGLGTSTDTQYF. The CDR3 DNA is TGTGCCAGCAGTGGTCTCGGGACAAGCACAGATACGCAGTATTTT.

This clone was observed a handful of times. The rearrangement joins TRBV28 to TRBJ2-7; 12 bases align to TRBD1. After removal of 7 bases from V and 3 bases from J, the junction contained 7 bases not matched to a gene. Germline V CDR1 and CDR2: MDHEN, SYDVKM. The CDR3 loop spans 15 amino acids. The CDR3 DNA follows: TGTGCCAGCATGCAGGGGACAGGGGGCCTCTACGAGCAGTACTTC. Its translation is CASMQGTGGLYEQYF.

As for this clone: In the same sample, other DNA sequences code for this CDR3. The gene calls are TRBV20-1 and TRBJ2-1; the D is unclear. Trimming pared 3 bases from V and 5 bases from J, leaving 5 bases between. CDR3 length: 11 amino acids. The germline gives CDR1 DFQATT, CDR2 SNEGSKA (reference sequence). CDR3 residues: CSASRNNEQFF. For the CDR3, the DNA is TGCAGTGCTAGTAGAAACAATGAGCAGTTCTTC.

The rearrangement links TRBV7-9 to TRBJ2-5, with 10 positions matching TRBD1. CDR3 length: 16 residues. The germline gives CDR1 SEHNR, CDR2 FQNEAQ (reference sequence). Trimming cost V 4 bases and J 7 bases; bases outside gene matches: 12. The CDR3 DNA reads TGTGCCAGCAGCTCGCGACAGGGGGCGCGAAGTGGGACCCAGTACTTC. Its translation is CASSSRQGARSGTQYF.

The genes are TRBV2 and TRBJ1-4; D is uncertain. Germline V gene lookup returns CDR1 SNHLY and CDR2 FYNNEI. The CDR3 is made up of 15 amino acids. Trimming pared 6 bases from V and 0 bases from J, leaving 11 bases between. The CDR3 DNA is TGTGCCAGCAGATCAGGACGGACAACTAATGAAAAACTGTTTTTT. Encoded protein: CASRSGRTTNEKLFF.

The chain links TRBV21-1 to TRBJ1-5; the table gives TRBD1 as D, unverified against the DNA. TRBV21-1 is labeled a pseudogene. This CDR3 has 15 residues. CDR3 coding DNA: TGTGCCAGCAGCAAAACAGGGGTTACTAAGGAGCCCCAGCATTTT. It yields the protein CASSKTGVTKEPQHF.

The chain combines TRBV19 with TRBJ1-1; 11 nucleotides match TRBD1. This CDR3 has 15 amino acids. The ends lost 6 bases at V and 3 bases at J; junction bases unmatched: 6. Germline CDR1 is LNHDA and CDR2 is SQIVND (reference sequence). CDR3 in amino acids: CASRDRGQGYTEAFF. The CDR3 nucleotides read TGTGCCAGTAGGGACAGGGGGCAAGGGTACACTGAAGCTTTCTTT.

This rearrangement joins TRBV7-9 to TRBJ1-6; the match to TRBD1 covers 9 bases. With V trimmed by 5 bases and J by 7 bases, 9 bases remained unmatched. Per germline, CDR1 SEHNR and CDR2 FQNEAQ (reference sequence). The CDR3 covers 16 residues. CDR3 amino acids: CASSPAGTGSNSPLHF. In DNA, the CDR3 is TGTGCCAGCAGCCCCGCCGGGACAGGGTCGAATTCACCCCTCCACTTT.

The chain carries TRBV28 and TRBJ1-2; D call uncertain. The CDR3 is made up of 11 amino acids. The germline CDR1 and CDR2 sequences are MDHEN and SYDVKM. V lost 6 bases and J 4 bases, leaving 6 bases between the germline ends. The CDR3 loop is CASSSPYGYTF. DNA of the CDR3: TGTGCCAGCAGCTCCCCCTATGGCTACACCTTC.